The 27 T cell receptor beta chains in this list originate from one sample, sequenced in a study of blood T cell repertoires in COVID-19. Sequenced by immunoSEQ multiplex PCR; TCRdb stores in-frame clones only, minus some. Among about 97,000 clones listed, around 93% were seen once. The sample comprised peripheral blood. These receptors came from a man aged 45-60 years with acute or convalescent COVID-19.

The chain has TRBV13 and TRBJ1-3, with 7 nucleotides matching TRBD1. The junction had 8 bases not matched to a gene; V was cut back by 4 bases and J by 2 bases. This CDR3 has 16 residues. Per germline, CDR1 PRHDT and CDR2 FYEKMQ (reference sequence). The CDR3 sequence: CASSSGQTKTGNTIYF. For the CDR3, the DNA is TGTGCCAGCAGCTCGGGACAGACCAAAACTGGAAACACCATATATTTT.

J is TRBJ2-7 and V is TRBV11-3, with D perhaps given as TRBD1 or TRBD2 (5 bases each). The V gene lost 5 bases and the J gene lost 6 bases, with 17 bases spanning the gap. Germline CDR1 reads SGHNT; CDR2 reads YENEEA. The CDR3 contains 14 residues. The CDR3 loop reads CASSLGEDYGEQYF. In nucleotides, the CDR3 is TGTGCCAGCAGCCTAGGGGAAGACTACGGCGAGCAGTACTTC.

The chain's CDR3 is CASSHDRSGNTIYF. Here the CDR3 DNA reads TGTGCCAGCAGCCACGACAGGTCCGGAAACACCATATATTTT. V gene TRBV6-5 combines with J gene TRBJ1-3; possibly TRBD1 for D (6 bases). This CDR3 has 14 residues. Germline CDR1 MNHEY, CDR2 SVGAGI. The V and J ends lost 6 bases and 4 bases respectively, with 13 bases between them.

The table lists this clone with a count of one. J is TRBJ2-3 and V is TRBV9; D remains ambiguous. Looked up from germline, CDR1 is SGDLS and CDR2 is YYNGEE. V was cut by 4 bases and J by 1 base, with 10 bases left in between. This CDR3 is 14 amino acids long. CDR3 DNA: TGTGCCAGCAGCTCCTCTACGGGCACAGATACGCAGTATTTT. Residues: CASSSSTGTDTQYF. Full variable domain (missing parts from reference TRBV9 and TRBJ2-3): DSGVTQTPKHLITATGQRVTLRCSPRSGDLSVYWYQQSLDQGLQFLIQYYNGEERAKGNILERFSAQQFPDLHSELNLSSLELGDSALYFCASSSSTGTDTQYFGPGTRLTVL.

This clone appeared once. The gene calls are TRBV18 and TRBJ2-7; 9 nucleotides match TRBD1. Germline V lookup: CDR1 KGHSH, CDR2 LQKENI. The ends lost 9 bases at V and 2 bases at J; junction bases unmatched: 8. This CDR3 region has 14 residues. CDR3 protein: CASIAGTGPYEQYF. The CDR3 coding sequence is TGTGCCAGTATAGCCGGGACAGGGCCCTACGAGCAGTACTTC.

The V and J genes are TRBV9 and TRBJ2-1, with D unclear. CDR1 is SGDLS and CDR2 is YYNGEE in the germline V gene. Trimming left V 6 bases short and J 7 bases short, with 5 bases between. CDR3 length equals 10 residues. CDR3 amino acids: CASNGNEQFF. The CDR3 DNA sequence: TGTGCCAGCAACGGGAATGAGCAGTTCTTC.

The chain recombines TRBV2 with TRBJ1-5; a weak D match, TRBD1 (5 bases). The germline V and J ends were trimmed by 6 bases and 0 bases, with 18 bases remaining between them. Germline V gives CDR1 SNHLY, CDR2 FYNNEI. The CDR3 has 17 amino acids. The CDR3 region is CASSAGATGGSNQPQHF. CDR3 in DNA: TGTGCCAGCAGCGCCGGGGCGACCGGGGGTAGCAATCAGCCCCAGCATTTT.

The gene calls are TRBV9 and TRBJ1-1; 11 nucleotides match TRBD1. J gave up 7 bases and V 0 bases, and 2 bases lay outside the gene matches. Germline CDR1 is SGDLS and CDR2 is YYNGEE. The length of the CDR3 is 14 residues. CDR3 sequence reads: CASSVGGQGVEAFF. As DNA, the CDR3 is TGTGCCAGCAGCGTAGGGGGACAGGGGGTTGAAGCTTTCTTT.

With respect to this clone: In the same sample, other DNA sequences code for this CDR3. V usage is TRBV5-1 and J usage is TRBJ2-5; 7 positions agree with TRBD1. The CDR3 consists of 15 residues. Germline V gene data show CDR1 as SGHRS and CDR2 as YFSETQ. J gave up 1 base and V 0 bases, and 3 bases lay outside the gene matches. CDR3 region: CASSLVAGGQETQYF. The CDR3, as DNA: TGCGCCAGCAGCTTGGTTGCAGGGGGCCAAGAGACCCAGTACTTC.

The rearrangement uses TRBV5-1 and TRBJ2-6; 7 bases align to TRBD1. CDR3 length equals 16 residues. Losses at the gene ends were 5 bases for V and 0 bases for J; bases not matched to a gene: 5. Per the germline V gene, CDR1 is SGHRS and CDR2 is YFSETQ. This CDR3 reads CASRGQASSGANVLTF. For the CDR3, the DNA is TGCGCCAGCAGAGGACAGGCTTCCTCTGGGGCCAACGTCCTGACTTTC.

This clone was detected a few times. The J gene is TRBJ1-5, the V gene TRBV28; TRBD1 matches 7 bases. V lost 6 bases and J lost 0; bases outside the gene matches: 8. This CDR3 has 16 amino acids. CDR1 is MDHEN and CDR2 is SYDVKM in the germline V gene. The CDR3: CASRLGTAYSNQPQHF. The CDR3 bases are TGTGCCAGCAGACTGGGGACAGCCTATAGCAATCAGCCCCAGCATTTT.

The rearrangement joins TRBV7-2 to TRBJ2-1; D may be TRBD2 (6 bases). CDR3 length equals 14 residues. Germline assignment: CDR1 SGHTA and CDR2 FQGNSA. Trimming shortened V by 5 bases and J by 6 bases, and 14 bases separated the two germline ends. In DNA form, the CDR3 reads TGTGCCAGCAGCCGTAGTTACGGGGGCAATGAGCAGTTCTTC. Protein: CASSRSYGGNEQFF. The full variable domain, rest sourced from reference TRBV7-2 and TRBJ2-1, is GAGVSQSPSNKVTEKGKDVELRCDPISGHTALYWYRQSLGQGLEFLIYFQGNSAPDKSGLPSDRFSAERTGGSVSTLTIQRTQQEDSAVYLCASSRSYGGNEQFFGPGTRLTVL.

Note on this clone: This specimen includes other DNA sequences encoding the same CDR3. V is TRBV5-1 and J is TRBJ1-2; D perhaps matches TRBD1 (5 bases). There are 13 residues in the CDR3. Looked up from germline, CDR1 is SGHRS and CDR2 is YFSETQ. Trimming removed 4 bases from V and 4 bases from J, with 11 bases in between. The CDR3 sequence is CASSKDSPYGYTF. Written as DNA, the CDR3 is TGCGCCAGCAGCAAAGACAGTCCCTATGGCTACACCTTC.

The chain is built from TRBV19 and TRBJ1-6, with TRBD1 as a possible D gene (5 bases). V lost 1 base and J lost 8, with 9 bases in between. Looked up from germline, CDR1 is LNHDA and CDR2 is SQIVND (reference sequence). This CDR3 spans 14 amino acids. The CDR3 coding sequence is TGTGCCAGTAGTATAGGGACACACGATTCACCCCTCCACTTT. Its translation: CASSIGTHDSPLHF. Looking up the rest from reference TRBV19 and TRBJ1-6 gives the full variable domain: DGGITQSPKYLFRKEGQNVTLSCEQNLNHDAMYWYRQDPGQGLRLIYYSQIVNDFQKGDIAEGYSVSREKKESFPLTVTSAQKNPTAFYLCASSIGTHDSPLHFGNGTRLTVT.

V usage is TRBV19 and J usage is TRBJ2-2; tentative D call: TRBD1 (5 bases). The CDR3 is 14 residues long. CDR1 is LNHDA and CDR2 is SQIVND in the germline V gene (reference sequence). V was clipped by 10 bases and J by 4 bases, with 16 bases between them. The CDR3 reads CATRQILVTGELFF. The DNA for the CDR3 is TGTGCCACTAGACAGATACTCGTCACCGGGGAGCTGTTTTTT.

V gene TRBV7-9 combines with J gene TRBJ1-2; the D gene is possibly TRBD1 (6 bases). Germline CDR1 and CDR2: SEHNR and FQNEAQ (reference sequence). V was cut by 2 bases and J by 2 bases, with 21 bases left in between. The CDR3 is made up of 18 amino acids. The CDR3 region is CASSLSSSAHRVNYGYTF. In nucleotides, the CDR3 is TGTGCCAGCAGCTTATCCTCTTCAGCCCACAGGGTAAACTATGGCTACACCTTC.

CDR3 amino acids: CASSRPGQGKTEAFF. The DNA for the CDR3 is TGTGCCAGCAGCCGTCCGGGACAGGGGAAAACTGAAGCTTTCTTT. V usage is TRBV28 and J usage is TRBJ1-1, with 10 bases aligning to TRBD1. The CDR3 totals 15 residues. CDR1 is MDHEN and CDR2 is SYDVKM in the germline V gene. V dropped 6 bases and J dropped 5; count of bases not matched to a gene: 9.

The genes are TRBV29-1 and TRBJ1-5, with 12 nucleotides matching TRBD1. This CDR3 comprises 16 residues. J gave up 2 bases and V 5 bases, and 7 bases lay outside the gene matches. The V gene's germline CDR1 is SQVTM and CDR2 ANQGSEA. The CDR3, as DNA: TGCAGCGTTCTCTTCGGGACAGGGGGCGGCAATCAGCCCCAGCATTTT. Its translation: CSVLFGTGGGNQPQHF. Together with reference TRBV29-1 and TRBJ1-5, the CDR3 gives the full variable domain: SAVISQKPSRDICQRGTSLTIQCQVDSQVTMMFWYRQQPGQSLTLIATANQGSEATYESGFVIDKFPISRPNLTFSTLTVSNMSPEDSSIYLCSVLFGTGGGNQPQHFGDGTRLSIL.

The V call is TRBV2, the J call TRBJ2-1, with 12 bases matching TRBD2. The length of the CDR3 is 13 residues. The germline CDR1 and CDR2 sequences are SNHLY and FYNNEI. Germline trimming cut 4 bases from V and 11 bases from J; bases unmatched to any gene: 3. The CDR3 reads CASSGTSGVKQFF. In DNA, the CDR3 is TGTGCCAGCAGTGGGACTAGCGGGGTAAAGCAGTTCTTC.

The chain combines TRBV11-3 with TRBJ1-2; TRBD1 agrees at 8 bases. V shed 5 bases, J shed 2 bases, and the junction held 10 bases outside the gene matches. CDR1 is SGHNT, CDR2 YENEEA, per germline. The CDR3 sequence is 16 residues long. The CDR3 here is CASSLRTGLRNYGYTF. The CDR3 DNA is TGTGCCAGCAGCCTACGGACAGGGCTTCGGAACTATGGCTACACCTTC. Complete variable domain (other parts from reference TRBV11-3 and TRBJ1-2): EAGVVQSPRYKIIEKKQPVAFWCNPISGHNTLYWYLQNLGQGPELLIRYENEEAVDDSQLPKDRFSAERLKGVDSTLKIQPAELGDSAVYLCASSLRTGLRNYGYTFGSGTRLTVV.

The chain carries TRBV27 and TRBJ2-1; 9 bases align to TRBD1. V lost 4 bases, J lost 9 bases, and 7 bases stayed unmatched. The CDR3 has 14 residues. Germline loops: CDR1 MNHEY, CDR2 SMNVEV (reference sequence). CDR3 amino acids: CASSYGTGRVEQFF. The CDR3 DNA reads TGTGCCAGCAGTTATGGGACAGGGAGGGTTGAGCAGTTCTTC.

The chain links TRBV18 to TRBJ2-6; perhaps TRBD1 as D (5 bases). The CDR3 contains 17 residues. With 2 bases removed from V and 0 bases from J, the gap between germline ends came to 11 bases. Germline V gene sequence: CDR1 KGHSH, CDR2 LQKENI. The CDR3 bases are TGTGCCAGCTCACCAAGACAGCAGAGCTCTGGGGCCAACGTCCTGACTTTC. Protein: CASSPRQQSSGANVLTF.

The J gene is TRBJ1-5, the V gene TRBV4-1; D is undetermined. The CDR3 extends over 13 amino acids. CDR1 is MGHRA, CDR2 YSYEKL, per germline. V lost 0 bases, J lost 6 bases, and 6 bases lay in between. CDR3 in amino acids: CASSQDPTQPQHF. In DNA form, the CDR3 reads TGCGCCAGCAGCCAAGATCCTACTCAGCCCCAGCATTTT.

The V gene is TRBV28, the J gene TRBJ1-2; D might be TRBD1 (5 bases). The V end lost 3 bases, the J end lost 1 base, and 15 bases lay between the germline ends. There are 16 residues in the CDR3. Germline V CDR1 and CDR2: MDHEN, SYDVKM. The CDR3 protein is CASSLGGTQGNYGYTF. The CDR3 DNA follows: TGTGCCAGCAGTTTGGGGGGGACCCAAGGTAACTATGGCTACACCTTC.

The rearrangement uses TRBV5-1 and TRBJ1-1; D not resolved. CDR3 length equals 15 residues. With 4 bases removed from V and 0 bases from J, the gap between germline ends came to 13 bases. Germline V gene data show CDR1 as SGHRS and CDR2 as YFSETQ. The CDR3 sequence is CASSGGGQMNTEAFF. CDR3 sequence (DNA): TGCGCCAGCAGCGGAGGCGGGCAGATGAACACTGAAGCTTTCTTT.

DNA of the CDR3: TGTGCCAGCAGTTCCCCCAGGGTAAAGTTCTTC. This sequence encodes CASSSPRVKFF. The chain joins TRBV12-3 or TRBV12-4 to TRBJ2-1; TRBD1 might be the D (5 bases). The CDR3 runs 11 residues. The V and J ends lost 4 bases and 14 bases respectively, with 12 bases between them.

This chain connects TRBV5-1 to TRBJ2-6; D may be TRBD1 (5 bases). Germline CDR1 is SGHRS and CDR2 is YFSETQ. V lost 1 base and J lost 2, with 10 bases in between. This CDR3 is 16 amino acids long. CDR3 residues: CASSLWAGTGANVLTF. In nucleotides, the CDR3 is TGCGCCAGCAGCTTGTGGGCAGGGACTGGGGCCAACGTCCTGACTTTC.